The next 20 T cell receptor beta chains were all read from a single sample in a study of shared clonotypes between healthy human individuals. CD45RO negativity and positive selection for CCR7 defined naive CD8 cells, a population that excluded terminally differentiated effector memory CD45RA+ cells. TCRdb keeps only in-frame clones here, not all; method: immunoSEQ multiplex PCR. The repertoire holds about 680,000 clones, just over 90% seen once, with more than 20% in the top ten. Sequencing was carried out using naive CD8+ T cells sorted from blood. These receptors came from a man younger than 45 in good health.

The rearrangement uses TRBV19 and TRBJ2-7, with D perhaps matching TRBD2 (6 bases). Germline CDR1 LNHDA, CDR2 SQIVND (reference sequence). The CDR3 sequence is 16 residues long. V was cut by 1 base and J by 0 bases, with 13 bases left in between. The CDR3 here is CASSIVGWRDSYEQYF. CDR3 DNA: TGTGCCAGTAGTATAGTAGGTTGGCGGGACTCCTACGAGCAGTACTTC.

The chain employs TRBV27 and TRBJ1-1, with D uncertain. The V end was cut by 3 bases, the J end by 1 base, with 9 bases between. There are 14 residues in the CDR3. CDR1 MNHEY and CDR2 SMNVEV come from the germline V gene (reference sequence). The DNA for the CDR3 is TGTGCCAGCAGTTTTATTGCACCGAACACTGAAGCTTTCTTT. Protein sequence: CASSFIAPNTEAFF.

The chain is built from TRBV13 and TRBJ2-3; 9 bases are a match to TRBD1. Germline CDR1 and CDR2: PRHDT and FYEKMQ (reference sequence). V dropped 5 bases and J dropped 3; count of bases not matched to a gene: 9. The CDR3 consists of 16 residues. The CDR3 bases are TGTGCCAGCAGCCGAACTACCGGGACAGGGACAGATACGCAGTATTTT. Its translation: CASSRTTGTGTDTQYF.

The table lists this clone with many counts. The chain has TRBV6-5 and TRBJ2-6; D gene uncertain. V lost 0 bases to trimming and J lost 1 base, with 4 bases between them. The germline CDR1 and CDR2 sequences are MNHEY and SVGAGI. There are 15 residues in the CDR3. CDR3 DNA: TGTGCCAGCAGTTACTCAGTATCTGGGGCCAACGTCCTGACTTTC. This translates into CASSYSVSGANVLTF.

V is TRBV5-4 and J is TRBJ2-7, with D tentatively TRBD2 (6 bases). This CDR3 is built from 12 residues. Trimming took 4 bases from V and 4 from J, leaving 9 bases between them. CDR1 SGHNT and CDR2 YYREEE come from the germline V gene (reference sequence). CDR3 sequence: CASSAGLYEQYF. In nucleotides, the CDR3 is TGTGCCAGCAGCGCGGGACTGTACGAGCAGTACTTC.

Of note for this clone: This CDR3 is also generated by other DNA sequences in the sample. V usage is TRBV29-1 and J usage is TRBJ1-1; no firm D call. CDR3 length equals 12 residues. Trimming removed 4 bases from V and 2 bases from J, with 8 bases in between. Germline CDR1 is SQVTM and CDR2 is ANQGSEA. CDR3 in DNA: TGCAGCGTTGTGGACGGAAACACTGAAGCTTTCTTT. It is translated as CSVVDGNTEAFF.

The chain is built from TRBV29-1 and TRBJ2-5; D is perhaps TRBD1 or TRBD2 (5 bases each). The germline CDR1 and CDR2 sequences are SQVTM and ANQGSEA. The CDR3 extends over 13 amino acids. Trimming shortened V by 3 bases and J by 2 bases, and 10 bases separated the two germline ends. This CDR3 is CSVEGENQETQYF. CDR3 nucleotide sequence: TGCAGCGTTGAGGGGGAGAATCAAGAGACCCAGTACTTC.

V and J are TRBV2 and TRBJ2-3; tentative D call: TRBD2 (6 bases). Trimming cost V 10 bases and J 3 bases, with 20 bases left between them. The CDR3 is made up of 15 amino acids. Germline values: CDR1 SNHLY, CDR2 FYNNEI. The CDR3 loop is CATFRSGGKTDTQYF. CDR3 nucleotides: TGTGCCACCTTCAGAAGTGGCGGGAAGACAGATACGCAGTATTTT.

The CDR3 loop reads CASSYILAGGPEETQYF. For the CDR3, the DNA is TGTGCCAGCAGCTATATACTAGCGGGAGGGCCGGAAGAGACCCAGTACTTC. The chain employs TRBV7-2 and TRBJ2-5; 13 positions match TRBD2. With 4 bases clipped from V and 3 bases from J, the junction kept 8 bases outside the gene matches. The CDR3 totals 17 residues. CDR1 is SGHTA and CDR2 is FQGNSA in the germline V gene.

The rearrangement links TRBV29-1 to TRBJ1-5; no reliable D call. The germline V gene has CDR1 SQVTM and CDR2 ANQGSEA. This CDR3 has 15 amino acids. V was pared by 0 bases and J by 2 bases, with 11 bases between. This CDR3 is CSVEEFGSGNQPQHF. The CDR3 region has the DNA TGCAGCGTTGAAGAATTCGGTAGCGGCAATCAGCCCCAGCATTTT.

CDR3 sequence: CASSQGRGAYEQYF. The CDR3 DNA follows: TGTGCCAGCAGTCAGGGGAGGGGTGCCTACGAGCAGTACTTC. The V gene is TRBV7-9, the J gene TRBJ2-7; D possibly corresponds to TRBD2 (7 bases). CDR3 size: 14 residues. Germline CDR1 and CDR2: SEHNR and FQNEAQ (reference sequence). V dropped 6 bases and J dropped 2 bases, with 14 bases sitting between them.

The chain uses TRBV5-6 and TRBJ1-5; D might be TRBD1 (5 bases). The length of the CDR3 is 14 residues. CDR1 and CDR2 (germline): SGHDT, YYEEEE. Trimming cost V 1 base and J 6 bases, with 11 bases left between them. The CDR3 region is CASSLSRGRQPQHF. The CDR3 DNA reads TGTGCCAGCAGCTTGTCTAGGGGCCGTCAGCCCCAGCATTTT.

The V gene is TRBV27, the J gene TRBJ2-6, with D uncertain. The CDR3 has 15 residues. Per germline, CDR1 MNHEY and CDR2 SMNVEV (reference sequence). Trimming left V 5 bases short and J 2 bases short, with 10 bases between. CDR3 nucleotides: TGTGCCAGCAGTGATGAGGAGCCTGGGGCCAACGTCCTGACTTTC. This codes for CASSDEEPGANVLTF.

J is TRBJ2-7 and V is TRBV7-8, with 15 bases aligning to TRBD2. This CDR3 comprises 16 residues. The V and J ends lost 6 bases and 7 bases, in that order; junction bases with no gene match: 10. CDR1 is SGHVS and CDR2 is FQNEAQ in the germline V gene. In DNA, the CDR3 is TGTGCCAGCAGTTCCGGACTAGCGGGAGGGCCGTTGGAGCAGTACTTC. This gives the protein CASSSGLAGGPLEQYF. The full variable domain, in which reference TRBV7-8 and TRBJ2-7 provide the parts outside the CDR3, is GAGVSQSPRYKVAKRGQDVALRCDPISGHVSLFWYQQALGQGPEFLTYFQNEAQLDKSGLPSDRFFAERPEGSVSTLKIQRTQQEDSAVYLCASSSGLAGGPLEQYFGPGTRLTVT.

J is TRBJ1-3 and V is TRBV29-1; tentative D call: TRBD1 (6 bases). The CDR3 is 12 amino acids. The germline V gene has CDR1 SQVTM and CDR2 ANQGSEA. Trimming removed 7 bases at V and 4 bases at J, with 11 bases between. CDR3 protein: CSGTENGNTIYF. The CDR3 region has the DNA TGCAGCGGGACAGAAAACGGAAACACCATATATTTT.

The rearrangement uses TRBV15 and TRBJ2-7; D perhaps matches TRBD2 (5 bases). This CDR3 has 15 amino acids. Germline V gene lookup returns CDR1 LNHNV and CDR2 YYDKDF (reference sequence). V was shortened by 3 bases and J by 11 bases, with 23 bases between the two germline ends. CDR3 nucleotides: TGTGCCACCAGCAGGGACCGGGGTAGCGCCCATTTAGAGTACTTC. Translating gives CATSRDRGSAHLEYF. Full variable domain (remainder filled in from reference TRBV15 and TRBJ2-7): DAMVIQNPRYQVTQFGKPVTLSCSQTLNHNVMYWYQQKSSQAPKLLFHYYDKDFNNEADTPDNFQSRRPNTSFCFLDIRSPGLGDTAMYLCATSRDRGSAHLEYFGPGTRLTVT.

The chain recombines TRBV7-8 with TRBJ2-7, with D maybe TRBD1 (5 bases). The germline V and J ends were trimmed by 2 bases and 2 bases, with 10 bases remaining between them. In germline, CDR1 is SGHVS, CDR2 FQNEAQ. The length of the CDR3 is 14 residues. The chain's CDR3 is CASSLLGQAYEQYF. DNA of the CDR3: TGTGCCAGCAGCTTACTGGGGCAGGCCTACGAGCAGTACTTC.

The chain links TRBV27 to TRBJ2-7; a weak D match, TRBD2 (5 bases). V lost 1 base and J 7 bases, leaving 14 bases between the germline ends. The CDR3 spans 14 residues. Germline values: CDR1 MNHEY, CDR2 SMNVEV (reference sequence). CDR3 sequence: CASSLLGSEEEQYF. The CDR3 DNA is TGTGCCAGCAGTTTATTGGGTAGCGAGGAAGAGCAGTACTTC.

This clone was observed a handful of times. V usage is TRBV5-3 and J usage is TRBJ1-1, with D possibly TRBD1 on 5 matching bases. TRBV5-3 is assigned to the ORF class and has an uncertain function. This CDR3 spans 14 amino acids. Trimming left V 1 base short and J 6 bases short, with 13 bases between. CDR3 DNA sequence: TGTGCCAGAAGCTTGCTCGGGGGAAGGTCTGAAGCTTTCTTT. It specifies CARSLLGGRSEAFF.

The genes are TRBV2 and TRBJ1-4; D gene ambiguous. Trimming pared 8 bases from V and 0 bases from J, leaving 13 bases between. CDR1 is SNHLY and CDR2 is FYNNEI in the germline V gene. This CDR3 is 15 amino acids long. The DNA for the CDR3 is TGTGCCAGCCGTAAGGGAAGGGCAACTAATGAAAAACTGTTTTTT. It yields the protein CASRKGRATNEKLFF.